The 12 T cell receptor beta chains listed next were all sequenced from one sample in a study of OX40 agonist ivuxolimab in advanced cancers. Generated by immunoSEQ multiplex PCR, the TCRdb table keeps only in-frame clones and is missing some. The repertoire holds some 97,000 clones, roughly 90% seen once, with just over 0.15% in the top ten. Sample: CD4+ or CD8+ T cells sorted from blood, taken in a trial of the OX40 agonist ivuxolimab. These receptors came from an adult with an advanced solid tumor such as melanoma, head and neck, liver or kidney cancer.

The J gene is TRBJ1-5, the V gene TRBV25-1, with 7 bases that match TRBD1. The germline V gene has CDR1 MGHDK and CDR2 SYGVNS. The CDR3 extends over 14 amino acids. The J segment lost 5 bases and the V segment lost 4 bases, leaving 5 bases of the junction unmatched. Written as DNA, the CDR3 is TGTGCCAGCAGTGGGACAGGAATCTATCAGCCCCAGCATTTT. Its protein is CASSGTGIYQPQHF. Variable domain in full (rest from reference TRBV25-1 and TRBJ1-5): EADIYQTPRYLVIGTGKKITLECSQTMGHDKMYWYQQDPGMELHLIHYSYGVNSTEKGDLSSESTVSRIRTEHFPLTLESARPSHTSQYLCASSGTGIYQPQHFGDGTRLSIL.

V usage is TRBV30 and J usage is TRBJ1-2; D gene unclear. V shed 4 bases and J shed 11 bases, with 23 bases lying between them. Per germline, CDR1 GTSNPN and CDR2 SVGIG (reference sequence). This CDR3 comprises 14 residues. CDR3 sequence reads: CAWKIGGPPGGYTF. In nucleotides, the CDR3 is TGTGCCTGGAAAATAGGCGGTCCACCCGGTGGATACACCTTC.

The genes are TRBV10-3 and TRBJ1-5; the D gene is possibly TRBD1 (5 bases). V lost 5 bases, J lost 2 bases, and 10 bases lay in between. The CDR3 loop spans 14 amino acids. From germline, CDR1 is ENHRY and CDR2 SYGVKD. The CDR3: CAISQGWGNQPQHF. CDR3 in DNA: TGTGCCATCAGTCAGGGATGGGGCAATCAGCCCCAGCATTTT.

About this clone: The junction departs from the called germline gene at one end, perhaps through a read error. V and J are TRBV5-6 and TRBJ1-1; 7 nucleotides match TRBD1. Germline lookup yields CDR1 SGHDT and CDR2 YYEEEE. The CDR3 extends over 16 amino acids. CDR3 nucleotide sequence: TGTGCCAGCAGCTTGGATGCGGGGTGGGACAGCACTGGAGCTTTCTTT. This sequence encodes CASSLDAGWDSTGAFF. Complete variable domain (other parts from reference TRBV5-6 and TRBJ1-1): DAGVTQSPTHLIKTRGQQVTLRCSPKSGHDTVSWYQQALGQGPQFIFQYYEEEERQRGNFPDRFSGHQFPNYSSELNVNALLLGDSALYLCASSLDAGWDSTGAFFGQGTRLTVV.

The rearrangement joins TRBV9 to TRBJ2-3; 9 nucleotides match TRBD2. The length of the CDR3 is 18 residues. The V gene's germline CDR1 is SGDLS and CDR2 YYNGEE. The trim removed 0 bases at V and 5 bases at J, leaving 13 bases unmatched. This chain's CDR3 is CASSVAPGTSTLQDTQYF. The CDR3 DNA reads TGTGCCAGCAGCGTAGCTCCCGGGACTAGCACCCTTCAAGATACGCAGTATTTT.

V and J are TRBV19 and TRBJ2-4; the D call may be TRBD1 or TRBD2 (5 bases each). Germline V lookup: CDR1 LNHDA, CDR2 SQIVND (reference sequence). This CDR3 is 16 amino acids long. Trimming pared 5 bases from V and 5 bases from J, leaving 19 bases between. CDR3 sequence reads: CASSATLPGRQNIQYF. The DNA for the CDR3 is TGTGCCAGTAGTGCCACACTACCGGGACGGCAAAACATTCAGTACTTC.

The chain uses TRBV7-9 and TRBJ1-1; TRBD1 is a possible D gene (5 bases). The V gene's germline CDR1 is SEHNR and CDR2 FQNEAQ (reference sequence). This CDR3 is 12 amino acids long. V was cut by 4 bases and J by 11 bases, with 14 bases left in between. In nucleotides, the CDR3 is TGTGCCAGCAGCTCTGTAGGACAACAGGCTTTCTTT. Translation: CASSSVGQQAFF.

This chain uses TRBV27 with TRBJ1-1; D is undetermined. V shed 5 bases and J shed 4 bases, with 20 bases lying between them. Germline CDR1 MNHEY, CDR2 SMNVEV (reference sequence). This CDR3 has 16 amino acids. The CDR3 is CASSPLWKGGSTEAFF. CDR3 DNA: TGTGCCAGCAGTCCCCTTTGGAAGGGTGGGAGCACTGAAGCTTTCTTT.

The chain uses TRBV6-5 and TRBJ1-2, with D uncertain. Trimming stripped 2 bases from V and 8 bases from J, with 12 bases between. Germline CDR1 and CDR2: MNHEY and SVGAGI. The length of the CDR3 is 13 residues. The CDR3 nucleotides are TGTGCCAGCAGTTACGGGGTTATCTCCGGCTACACCTTC. It specifies CASSYGVISGYTF.

The chain uses TRBV7-9 and TRBJ2-1; 16 bases fit TRBD2. The trim removed 4 bases at V and 4 bases at J, leaving 4 bases unmatched. The length of the CDR3 is 17 residues. CDR1 and CDR2 (germline): SEHNR, FQNEAQ (reference sequence). The CDR3 is CASSWGLAGGWYNEQFF. The CDR3 DNA is TGTGCCAGCAGCTGGGGACTAGCGGGAGGGTGGTACAATGAGCAGTTCTTC.

The CDR3 region is CASSRETPPETQYF. CDR3 nucleotides: TGTGCCAGCAGTCGTGAGACCCCACCCGAGACCCAGTACTTC. V is TRBV2 and J is TRBJ2-5; no reliable D call. Looked up from germline, CDR1 is SNHLY and CDR2 is FYNNEI. The CDR3 length is 14 residues. V gave up 5 bases and J gave up 5 bases, with 15 bases separating them.

The V gene is TRBV6-6, the J gene TRBJ1-4; no reliable D call. V was trimmed by 7 bases and J by 10 bases, leaving 22 bases between them. The CDR3 loop spans 15 amino acids. Per the germline V gene, CDR1 is MNHNY and CDR2 is SVGAGI (reference sequence). CDR3 coding DNA: TGTGCCAGCACTCCCGACTATCGTAGAGGAGGAAAACTGTTTTTT. Protein product: CASTPDYRRGGKLFF.